This T cell receptor beta chain originates from a study of cytomegalovirus exposure and HLA in healthy donors. Study summary: Genetic ancestry analysis placed approximately 79% of the 400 or so donors that were genotyped in the Caucasian-associated cluster.

The donors comprised healthy bone marrow donors. There were likely unrecorded immune exposures, though donors were nominally healthy when sampled. The CDR3 has 14 amino acids. CDR1 is SGHTA, CDR2 FQGNSA, per germline. With V trimmed by 0 bases and J by 4 bases, 2 bases remained unmatched. In the PCR, 60 Vbeta and 13 Jbeta primers were used. Measured with immunoSEQ multiplex PCR; TCRdb has only the in-frame clones, and not every one. The sample has roughly 160,000 clones; 75% to 90% are singletons. The chain has TRBV7-2 and TRBJ1-1; 7 positions agree with TRBD1. This sequence originates from a boy between 2 and 10 years old in good health and CMV-seronegative. Source material: PBMCs. CDR3 sequence reads: CASSLARQGTEAFF. In DNA form, the CDR3 reads TGTGCCAGCAGCTTAGCGCGACAGGGCACTGAAGCTTTCTTT.